The clone carrying this T cell receptor (beta chain) was found many times. The antigen remains unidentified. The data stem from a study of T-cell reconstitution after alpha-beta-depleted transplantation in children. Regarding the study as a whole: Reports say that about two months after transplant, the alpha-beta T cells came out of several hundred graft clones that had expanded. T-cell counts and diversity at one year following transplant were attributed mainly to newly produced T cells.

For TCRbeta, the library was prepared with unique molecular identifiers. Via MiXCR, TCRdb re-called the PCR reads, giving one row per CDR3 protein. The data contain about 460,000 distinct CDR3 sequences, around 10% of them singletons. The J segment lost 5 bases and the V segment lost 3 bases, leaving 8 bases of the junction unmatched. Germline V gene lookup returns CDR1 SGDLS and CDR2 YYNGEE. This CDR3 contains 14 residues. Sample: PBMCs, mostly from graft donor cells, taken 180 days after TCRalphabeta/CD19-depleted stem cell transplant. The source is a female patient aged 2-15 years who had a stem cell transplant for aplastic anemia, so the T cells may come from the graft donor. The chain combines TRBV9 with TRBJ2-7, with 7 bases aligning to TRBD1. The DNA of the CDR3 is TGTGCCAGCAGCGCGTCTTACAGGGGCCACGAGCAGTACTTC. The encoded protein is CASSASYRGHEQYF.